The 32 T cell receptor beta chains below come from one sample, sequenced in a study of blood T cells in healthy people across ages. A second PCR, run for about 7 to 12 cycles, used a sample-barcoded 5' primer plus a J-beta primer mix. TCRdb re-called the 5' RACE reads through MiXCR, storing one row per CDR3 protein. The repertoire has roughly 930,000 distinct CDR3 sequences, around 48% of them found once; the top ten carry 13%. What was sequenced was blood. The receptor source for this set is a man aged 30 to 45 in good health.

The rearrangement joins TRBV29-1 to TRBJ2-7; 11 bases are shared with TRBD1. J was trimmed by 3 bases and V by 3 bases; bases with no gene match: 4. The CDR3 contains 14 residues. Per the germline V gene, CDR1 is SQVTM and CDR2 is ANQGSEA. This CDR3 is CSVEGQGGDYEQYF. DNA of the CDR3: TGCAGCGTTGAGGGACAGGGGGGCGACTACGAGCAGTACTTC.

The genes are TRBV7-9 and TRBJ2-1; D remains ambiguous. The CDR3 runs to 16 residues. V shed 7 bases and J shed 12 bases, with 28 bases lying between them. Germline loops: CDR1 SEHNR, CDR2 FQNEAQ (reference sequence). The CDR3 nucleotides read TGTGCCAGCACCAACTCTTCCCGAATCTGGGGATGGGGGCAGTTCTTC. Translating it yields CASTNSSRIWGWGQFF.

This chain links TRBV29-1 with TRBJ1-1, with D perhaps matching TRBD1 (6 bases). This CDR3 is built from 12 residues. Germline V gene lookup returns CDR1 SQVTM and CDR2 ANQGSEA. V was cut by 5 bases and J by 2 bases, with 9 bases left in between. The DNA for the CDR3 is TGCAGCGTTTTGGACAGAAACACTGAAGCTTTCTTT. Its translation: CSVLDRNTEAFF.

This clonotype was recorded a few times. The chain links TRBV10-3 to TRBJ1-2, with D maybe TRBD1 (5 bases). Germline V gives CDR1 ENHRY, CDR2 SYGVKD. This CDR3 comprises 15 residues. Trimming removed 10 bases from V and 7 bases from J, with 25 bases in between. This CDR3 reads CATRNEAGKTPGYTF. The CDR3 region has the DNA TGTGCCACCAGGAACGAGGCAGGGAAAACTCCTGGCTACACCTTC.

J is TRBJ2-1 and V is TRBV6-5; the D gene could be TRBD1 or TRBD2 (5 bases each). The last part of the DNA fits TRBJ2-7 better; the J call may be wrong. The germline V gene encodes CDR1 MNHEY and CDR2 SVGAGI. The CDR3 is 15 residues long. CDR3 nucleotides: TGTGCCAGCAGCCTCCCCGGGGCAGCCGACAATGAGCAGTACTTC. Protein: CASSLPGAADNEQYF.

The chain employs TRBV5-1 and TRBJ1-2; no definite D call. With 3 bases removed from V and 8 bases from J, the gap between germline ends came to 14 bases. CDR3 size: 13 residues. Germline loops: CDR1 SGHRS, CDR2 YFSETQ. The CDR3 loop is CASSWEDGFGYTF. The CDR3, as DNA: TGCGCCAGCAGCTGGGAGGACGGATTCGGCTACACCTTC.

The table lists this clonotype with a few counts. The V gene is TRBV27, the J gene TRBJ2-7, with no clear D. The CDR3 is 14 amino acids. Germline lookup yields CDR1 MNHEY and CDR2 SMNVEV (reference sequence). V lost 5 bases and J 3 bases, leaving 14 bases between the germline ends. CDR3 in amino acids: CASSVFNRFYEQYF. The CDR3 DNA sequence: TGTGCCAGCAGTGTGTTCAATCGGTTCTACGAGCAGTACTTC.

This clonotype was counted only a few times. V is TRBV20-1 and J is TRBJ2-3; D gene ambiguous. Trimming shortened V by 3 bases and J by 0 bases, and 16 bases separated the two germline ends. The CDR3 consists of 16 residues. The germline V gene encodes CDR1 DFQATT and CDR2 SNEGSKA (reference sequence). CDR3 bases: TGCAGTGCTAGCCCAACCCCAGGAATAAGCACAGATACGCAGTATTTT. Translating it yields CSASPTPGISTDTQYF.

This clonotype was counted a few times. The chain recombines TRBV20-1 with TRBJ1-5; D is unresolved. Germline V gives CDR1 DFQATT, CDR2 SNEGSKA (reference sequence). The CDR3 is 13 amino acids. Deletions cut 2 bases from V and 5 bases from J, with 10 bases between. The CDR3 DNA is TGCAGTGCTAGAATCGGGGAAGATCAGCCCCAGCATTTT. Translated: CSARIGEDQPQHF.

The chain joins TRBV4-1 to TRBJ2-5; 8 bases map to TRBD2. The last part of the DNA fits TRBJ2-7 better; the J call may be wrong. This CDR3 region has 16 residues. Germline CDR1 reads MGHRA; CDR2 reads YSYEKL. For the CDR3, the DNA is TGCGCCAGCAGCCAAGAAGGAACGGGGGGGCCTTACGAGCAGTACTTC. Amino acid sequence: CASSQEGTGGPYEQYF.

The chain has TRBV7-9 and TRBJ2-7, with a weak D call TRBD2 (6 bases). Deletions cut 4 bases from V and 3 bases from J, with 13 bases between. Per germline, CDR1 SEHNR and CDR2 FQNEAQ (reference sequence). The length of the CDR3 is 14 residues. CDR3 nucleotides: TGTGCCAGCAGCTCCGCGGGACTGATCTACGAGCAGTACTTC. Its translation is CASSSAGLIYEQYF.

This clonotype was seen once. The chain carries TRBV5-1 and TRBJ2-2; TRBD1 might be the D (6 bases). The germline CDR1 and CDR2 sequences are SGHRS and YFSETQ. V was shortened by 7 bases and J by 3 bases, with 16 bases between the two germline ends. This CDR3 has 15 amino acids. The CDR3 DNA reads TGCGCCAGCGAACGGGGCAGGGGATACACCGGGGAGCTGTTTTTT. This codes for CASERGRGYTGELFF. Using reference TRBV5-1 and TRBJ2-2 for the parts outside the CDR3, the full variable domain is KAGVTQTPRYLIKTRGQQVTLSCSPISGHRSVSWYQQTPGQGLQFLFEYFSETQRNKGNFPGRFSGRQFSNSRSEMNVSTLELGDSALYLCASERGRGYTGELFFGEGSRLTVL.

This clonotype was picked up a small number of times. The genes are TRBV20-1 and TRBJ1-4, with TRBD1 identical over 8 bases. The CDR3 is made up of 16 amino acids. CDR1 and CDR2 from the germline V gene are DFQATT and SNEGSKA (reference sequence). V lost 6 bases to trimming and J lost 3 bases; unmatched junction nucleotides: 12. This chain's CDR3 is CSASSRQGTANEKLFF. The CDR3 DNA follows: TGCAGTGCCAGCTCTCGACAGGGGACGGCTAATGAAAAACTGTTTTTT.

The gene calls are TRBV7-2 and TRBJ2-7; the D gene is possibly TRBD1 (5 bases). V gave up 5 bases and J gave up 6 bases, with 17 bases separating them. Germline CDR1 and CDR2: SGHTA and FQGNSA. The CDR3 contains 14 residues. The CDR3 DNA reads TGTGCCAGCAGCCAAGGACACGCGACCCCCGAGCAGTACTTC. Amino acid sequence: CASSQGHATPEQYF.

In this sample, this clonotype turned up a few times. V and J are TRBV28 and TRBJ2-1; a weak D match, TRBD1 (6 bases). The CDR3 contains 16 residues. V was cut by 6 bases and J by 8 bases, with 23 bases left in between. CDR1 and CDR2 (germline): MDHEN, SYDVKM. CDR3 loop: CASSFRGGTGLHEQFF. The CDR3 bases are TGTGCCAGCAGCTTTAGAGGGGGAACCGGTCTCCATGAGCAGTTCTTC.

This clonotype occurred a few times. The rearrangement joins TRBV6-5 to TRBJ1-2; D gene unclear. The CDR3 totals 11 residues. Germline values: CDR1 MNHEY, CDR2 SVGAGI. Trimming took off 8 bases at V and 0 bases at J, with 4 bases between the two ends. This CDR3 is CASGPNYGYTF. CDR3 in DNA: TGTGCCAGCGGCCCTAACTATGGCTACACCTTC.

V is TRBV6-5 and J is TRBJ2-1; 8 bases fit TRBD1. Judging by the DNA end, TRBJ2-7 fits better; the J call may be wrong. Germline assignment: CDR1 MNHEY and CDR2 SVGAGI. The CDR3 consists of 14 residues. DNA of the CDR3: TGTGCCAGCAGTTACCCCGGACAGGGATACAAGCAGTACTTC. It specifies CASSYPGQGYKQYF.

The chain joins TRBV20-1 to TRBJ1-5, with D perhaps matching TRBD1 (5 bases). The CDR3 is 14 amino acids. Trimming removed 3 bases at V and 3 bases at J, with 12 bases between. Germline V gene lookup returns CDR1 DFQATT and CDR2 SNEGSKA (reference sequence). As DNA, the CDR3 is TGCAGTGCTAGGCAGGGAGTTATCAATCAGCCCCAGCATTTT. It is translated as CSARQGVINQPQHF.

This clonotype has only one observation. Because the CDR3's place on the DNA is in doubt, the DNA is left out and the CDR3 is given as listed by TCRdb. The genes are TRBV30 and TRBJ2-1; the D call of TRBD1 is as the table states it, not checked on the DNA. Germline V gives CDR1 GTSNPN, CDR2 SVGIG (reference sequence). The CDR3 has 11 residues if both end residues are counted. The CDR3 sequence: CAWGQGNEQLF.

This clonotype was recorded only once. The chain has TRBV13 and TRBJ2-7; possibly TRBD2 for D (6 bases). Germline-derived CDR1 and CDR2 are PRHDT and FYEKMQ (reference sequence). V lost 0 bases and J 3 bases, leaving 18 bases between the germline ends. The CDR3 length is 17 residues. CDR3 sequence (DNA): TGTGCCAGCAGCTTAGGAATAGGGAATCGGGGGAACTACGAGCAGTACTTC. This sequence encodes CASSLGIGNRGNYEQYF. Using reference TRBV13 and TRBJ2-7 for the parts outside the CDR3, the full variable domain is AAGVIQSPRHLIKEKRETATLKCYPIPRHDTVYWYQQGPGQDPQFLISFYEKMQSDKGSIPDRFSAQQFSDYHSELNMSSLELGDSALYFCASSLGIGNRGNYEQYFGPGTRLTVT.

This sequence joins TRBV3-1 and TRBJ2-5; possibly TRBD2 for D (5 bases). CDR3 length: 19 amino acids. The V gene lost 0 bases and the J gene lost 5 bases, with 25 bases spanning the gap. CDR1 and CDR2 (germline): LGHDT, YNNKEL (reference sequence). CDR3 coding DNA: TGTGCCAGCAGCCAAGATCGCCGTTCGACGGATCGTAGGAGGGAGACCCAGTACTTC. It translates to CASSQDRRSTDRRRETQYF.

This clonotype was detected only a few times. The genes are TRBV4-3 and TRBJ2-5; D is uncertain. Germline-derived CDR1 and CDR2 are LGHNA and YSLEER. This CDR3 comprises 14 residues. V was pared by 1 base and J by 2 bases, with 8 bases between. The CDR3 sequence is CASSQALPQETQYF. As DNA, the CDR3 is TGCGCCAGCAGCCAAGCGCTGCCGCAAGAGACCCAGTACTTC.

This clonotype was observed a handful of times. The gene calls are TRBV20-1 and TRBJ2-7; TRBD1 aligns across 7 bases. CDR3 length equals 14 residues. The trim removed 5 bases at V and 7 bases at J, leaving 14 bases unmatched. From germline, CDR1 is DFQATT and CDR2 SNEGSKA (reference sequence). The chain's CDR3 is CSARNRDRPLEQYF. The CDR3 DNA reads TGCAGTGCTCGCAACCGGGACAGACCCCTGGAGCAGTACTTC.

This clonotype showed up many times. V gene TRBV24-1 combines with J gene TRBJ2-7; no reliable D call. This CDR3 contains 11 residues. The germline V and J ends were trimmed by 3 bases and 3 bases, with 2 bases remaining between them. The germline gives CDR1 KGHDR, CDR2 SFDVKD. CDR3 region: CATSDGYEQYF. CDR3 coding DNA: TGTGCCACCAGTGATGGCTACGAGCAGTACTTC.

J is TRBJ2-1 and V is TRBV28; D is possibly TRBD1 (5 bases). Germline loops: CDR1 MDHEN, CDR2 SYDVKM. The CDR3 loop spans 12 amino acids. Trimming cost V 5 bases and J 7 bases, with 9 bases left between them. The CDR3 nucleotides are TGTGCCAGCAGTCAGACAGTTAATGAGCAGTTCTTC. Amino acids: CASSQTVNEQFF.

This clonotype was detected only once. The chain carries TRBV20-1 and TRBJ1-6; 7 bases map to TRBD1. Germline assignment: CDR1 DFQATT and CDR2 SNEGSKA (reference sequence). V lost 3 bases, J lost 9 bases, and 8 bases stayed unmatched. The CDR3 sequence is 14 residues long. The CDR3 sequence: CSASDRERSSPLHF. In nucleotides, the CDR3 is TGCAGTGCTAGTGACAGGGAGCGGAGTTCACCCCTCCACTTT.

The sample holds a few counts of this clonotype. J is TRBJ2-2 and V is TRBV6-5; the D gene is possibly TRBD2 (6 bases). CDR3 length equals 14 residues. The V and J ends lost 4 bases and 4 bases respectively, with 10 bases between them. The germline CDR1 and CDR2 sequences are MNHEY and SVGAGI. The CDR3 sequence is CASSSASVTGELFF. The CDR3 region has the DNA TGTGCCAGCAGTTCGGCTAGCGTCACCGGGGAGCTGTTTTTT.

This clonotype was observed a few times. The chain combines TRBV3-1 with TRBJ1-5; tentative D call: TRBD1 (6 bases). The CDR3 has 17 amino acids. V lost 1 base and J 3 bases, leaving 16 bases between the germline ends. Germline V CDR1 and CDR2: LGHDT, YNNKEL (reference sequence). The CDR3 loop reads CASSQVPQGKVNQPQHF. CDR3 DNA sequence: TGTGCCAGCAGCCAAGTCCCCCAGGGGAAGGTCAATCAGCCCCAGCATTTT.

The chain joins TRBV3-1 to TRBJ2-2; 8 bases agree with TRBD1. Germline V gene data show CDR1 as LGHDT and CDR2 as YNNKEL (reference sequence). This CDR3 is built from 15 residues. The V segment lost 6 bases and the J segment 3 bases; nucleotides outside the gene matches: 6. The CDR3 bases are TGTGCCAGCAGGGGCCAGGGGGCTCACACCGGGGAGCTGTTTTTT. This encodes CASRGQGAHTGELFF.

The chain recombines TRBV6-4 with TRBJ1-5, with D unresolved. Germline loops: CDR1 MRHNA, CDR2 SNTAGT. V shed 5 bases and J shed 4 bases, with 9 bases lying between them. The CDR3 loop spans 13 amino acids. The CDR3 bases are TGTGCCAGCAGTCCTGAGGATAATCAGCCCCAGCATTTT. It yields the protein CASSPEDNQPQHF.

This sequence joins TRBV3-1 and TRBJ2-5, with TRBD1 matching 10 bases. The end of the DNA fits TRBJ2-7 better, so the J call may be wrong. Germline V gene sequence: CDR1 LGHDT, CDR2 YNNKEL (reference sequence). The length of the CDR3 is 15 residues. The CDR3 sequence: CASSPTGTGVYEQYF. As DNA, the CDR3 is TGTGCCAGCAGCCCAACCGGGACAGGGGTATACGAGCAGTACTTC.

This chain links TRBV27 with TRBJ1-5; tentative D call: TRBD1 (6 bases). Germline V lookup: CDR1 MNHEY, CDR2 SMNVEV (reference sequence). This CDR3 spans 14 amino acids. The V end was cut by 4 bases, the J end by 6 bases, with 13 bases between. Written as DNA, the CDR3 is TGTGCCAGCAGTTCACAGGGATGGGGTCAGCCCCAGCATTTT. Translation gives CASSSQGWGQPQHF.